The rows below give T cell receptor beta chains drawn from one sample of a study of cytomegalovirus exposure and HLA in healthy donors. Libraries were prepared by immunoSEQ multiplex PCR; TCRdb keeps only in-frame clonotypes and omits some of them. The table lists 150,000 to 180,000 clones, 70% to 80% of them singletons. Material for sequencing was PBMCs. These receptors were taken from a young man in good health and CMV-seropositive. Both conserved end residues are part of each CDR3. Each record gives: J gene, D gene, clone size, V gene, CDR3 DNA, CDR3 protein. A D gene is named only where the DNA matches it firmly. A row's size may be missing; if present it is once, few, many or a size class.

>TRBJ1-2|-|-|TRBV12-5
TGTGCTAGTGGGCTCACGGGGGGCCTTTATGGCTACACCTTC
CASGLTGGLYGYTF
>TRBJ1-1|-|few|TRBV15
TGTGCCACCAGCAGGAACGGAGGGGTCACTGAAGCTTTCTTT
CATSRNGGVTEAFF
>TRBJ2-2|-|once|TRBV14
TGTGCCAGCAGCCAAGTCGAGGGCCAAGGGAACACCGGGGAGCTGTTTTTT
CASSQVEGQGNTGELFF
>TRBJ1-5|-|-|TRBV7-9
TGTGCCAGCAGCGTGGACTACGGGGGAAATCAGCCCCAGCATTTT
CASSVDYGGNQPQHF
>TRBJ1-1|-|-|TRBV14
TGTGCCAGCAGCCGCCTGAGTGTAATGAACACTGAAGCTTTCTTT
CASSRLSVMNTEAFF
>TRBJ2-7|-|-|TRBV7-2
TGTGCCAGCAGCCAAGGGGCCAGCTACGAGCAGTACTTC
CASSQGASYEQYF
>TRBJ2-4|-|-|TRBV9
TGTGCCAGCAGCGTAAATCCGAGCCTAGCCAAAAACATTCAGTACTTC
CASSVNPSLAKNIQYF
>TRBJ2-7|-|-|TRBV6-5
TGTGCCAGCAGGCCCTCCGGCGGGTACGAGCAGTATTTC
CASRPSGGYEQYF
>TRBJ2-1|TRBD1|-|TRBV28
TGTGCCAGCAGTTCGGCCCCAGCTGGACAGGCCTACAATGAGCAGTTCTTC
CASSSAPAGQAYNEQFF
>TRBJ1-1|TRBD1|few|TRBV18
TGTGCCAGCTCCTCGACAGGGCTAAAGAGCACTGAAGCTTTCTTT
CASSSTGLKSTEAFF
>TRBJ1-2|-|once|TRBV6-4
TGTGCCAGCAGTGACTCGACCGACTATCGAGGGGGCTACACCTTC
CASSDSTDYRGGYTF
>TRBJ1-1|-|-|TRBV4-2
TGTGCCAGCAGCCAAGATGGAGGCACTGAAGCTTTCTTT
CASSQDGGTEAFF
>TRBJ1-5|TRBD1|-|TRBV28
TGTGCCAGCAGCCTTGACAGGGGTAGCCAGCCCCAGCATTTT
CASSLDRGSQPQHF
>TRBJ2-2|-|few|TRBV7-7
TGTGCCAGCAGCTTTTCGACTCTCGGTGACACCGGGGAGCTGTTTTTT
CASSFSTLGDTGELFF
>TRBJ1-6|TRBD1|-|TRBV30
TGTGCCTGGAGGGGACAGTATAATTCACCCCTCCACTTT
CAWRGQYNSPLHF
>TRBJ2-1|TRBD2|-|TRBV5-1
TGCGCCAGCAGCTTATTAGCGGGAGGGTACAATGAGCAGTTCTTC
CASSLLAGGYNEQFF
>TRBJ1-5|TRBD1|-|TRBV10-3
TGTGCCACCGGACAGGGGGCGGATCAGCCCCAGCATTTT
CATGQGADQPQHF
>TRBJ2-1|-|once|TRBV2
TGTGCCAGCAGTGAAGGGGAGCATGAGCAGTTCTTC
CASSEGEHEQFF
>TRBJ1-1|TRBD1|few|TRBV7-9
TGTGCCAGCAGCTCGGGGACAGGGAAGAACACTGAAGCTTTCTTT
CASSSGTGKNTEAFF
>TRBJ2-7|-|-|TRBV30
TGTGCCTCAAGTCAGGCCAGCCACGAGCAGTACTTC
CASSQASHEQYF
>TRBJ1-2|-|few|TRBV7-3
TGTGCCAGCAGCTCCAGGGGAGGGGGCTACACCTTC
CASSSRGGGYTF
>TRBJ1-6|-|-|TRBV12-5
TGTGCTAGTGGTTTGGGACAGACCAATTCACCCCTCCACTTT
CASGLGQTNSPLHF
>TRBJ2-1|TRBD2|-|TRBV7-6
TGTGCCAGCAGCTTAGGGACTAGCGGGAGCAATGAGCAGTTCTTC
CASSLGTSGSNEQFF
>TRBJ2-1|TRBD1|-|TRBV10-1
TGCGCCAGCAGTGAAGGACAGGACAATGAGCAGTTCTTC
CASSEGQDNEQFF
>TRBJ2-7|-|few|TRBV7-9
TGTGCCAGCAGCACCCCCCTATTGGAGCAGTACTTC
CASSTPLLEQYF
>TRBJ1-5|TRBD1|-|TRBV2
TGTGCCAGTAGGACAGGGGATAGCAATCAGCCCCAGCATTTT
CASRTGDSNQPQHF
>TRBJ2-2|TRBD1|-|TRBV7-2
TGTGCCAGCAGCCCACAGGGGTACGGCGGGGAGCTGTTTTTT
CASSPQGYGGELFF
>TRBJ2-1|TRBD2|-|TRBV4-1
TGCGCCAGCAGCCAAGGAGGAGCGGGAAGCTACAATGAGCAGTTCTTC
CASSQGGAGSYNEQFF
>TRBJ2-2|-|-|TRBV11-3
TGTGCCAGCAGCTTCTCCGCGAACACCGGGGAGCTGTTTTTT
CASSFSANTGELFF
>TRBJ2-6|TRBD1|few|TRBV7-9
TGTGCCAGCAGCTCTGTTCGGGGACAGGGATCCTCTGGGGCCAACGTCCTGACTTTC
CASSSVRGQGSSGANVLTF
>TRBJ2-2|TRBD2|-|TRBV30
TGTGCCTGGAGCTCACTAGCGGGGAGGAACACCGGGGAGCTGTTTTTT
CAWSSLAGRNTGELFF
>TRBJ2-2|TRBD2|-|TRBV5-6
TGTGCCAGCAGCTCGGGACTAGCGGGGGGTACCGGGGAGCTGTTTTTT
CASSSGLAGGTGELFF
>TRBJ1-2|-|-|TRBV5-1
TGCGCCAGCAGCCTCGCCGTGGGGGCTTCTGGCTACACCTTC
CASSLAVGASGYTF
>TRBJ1-5|TRBD1|-|TRBV28
TGTGCCAGCAGGCCCAGGGGGAATAGCAATCAGCCCCAGCATTTT
CASRPRGNSNQPQHF
>TRBJ1-5|TRBD1|-|TRBV19
TGTGCCAGCTCCCTTGCAGGGGGCGAACAGCCCCAGCATTTT
CASSLAGGEQPQHF
>TRBJ2-7|TRBD2|-|TRBV13
TGTGCCAGCAGGCACACTAGCGGGGGGCTCTCCGAGCAGTACTTC
CASRHTSGGLSEQYF
>TRBJ2-7|-|few|TRBV4-3
TGCGCCAGCAGCCAAGGCCAGGGGAGCTCCTACGAGCAGTACTTC
CASSQGQGSSYEQYF
>TRBJ2-1|TRBD1|-|TRBV29-1
TGCAGCGTTGAAAATCACGCAGGGGGCAACACAAGGTTCTTC
CSVENHAGGNTRFF
>TRBJ1-1|-|-|TRBV7-3
TGTGCCAGCAGCGTCCGCCACAGGGCTGAAGCTTTCTTT
CASSVRHRAEAFF
>TRBJ2-2|-|-|TRBV6-1
TGTGCCAGCAGTGCCTTCCCCGGAGGGAACACCGGGGAGCTGTTTTTT
CASSAFPGGNTGELFF
>TRBJ1-3|-|-|TRBV28
TGTGCCAGCAGTTTGTACAGAAACACCATATATTTT
CASSLYRNTIYF